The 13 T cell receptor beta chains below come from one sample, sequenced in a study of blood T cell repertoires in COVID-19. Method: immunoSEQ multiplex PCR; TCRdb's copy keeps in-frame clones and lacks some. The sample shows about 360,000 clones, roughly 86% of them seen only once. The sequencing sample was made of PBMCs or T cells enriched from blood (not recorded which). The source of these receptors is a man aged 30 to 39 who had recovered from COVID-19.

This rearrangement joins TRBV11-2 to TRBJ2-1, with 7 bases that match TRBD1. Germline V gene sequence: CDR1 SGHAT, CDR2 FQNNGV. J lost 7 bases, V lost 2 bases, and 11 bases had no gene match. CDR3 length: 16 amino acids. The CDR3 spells CASSLSRTKQGNEQFF. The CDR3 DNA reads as TGTGCCAGCAGCTTATCCAGGACAAAACAGGGGAATGAGCAGTTCTTC.

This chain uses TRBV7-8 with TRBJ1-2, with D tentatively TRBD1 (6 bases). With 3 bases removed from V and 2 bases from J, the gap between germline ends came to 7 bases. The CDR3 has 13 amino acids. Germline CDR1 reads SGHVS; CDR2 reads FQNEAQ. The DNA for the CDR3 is TGTGCCAGCAGCTTCGACAGGAACTATGGCTACACCTTC. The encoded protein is CASSFDRNYGYTF.

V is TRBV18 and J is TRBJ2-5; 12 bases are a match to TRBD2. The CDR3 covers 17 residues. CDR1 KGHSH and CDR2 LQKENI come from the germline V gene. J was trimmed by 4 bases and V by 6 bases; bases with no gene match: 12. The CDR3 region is CASSRFSSTSGGETQYF. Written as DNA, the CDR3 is TGTGCCAGCTCCCGCTTCTCATCGACTAGCGGGGGAGAGACCCAGTACTTC.

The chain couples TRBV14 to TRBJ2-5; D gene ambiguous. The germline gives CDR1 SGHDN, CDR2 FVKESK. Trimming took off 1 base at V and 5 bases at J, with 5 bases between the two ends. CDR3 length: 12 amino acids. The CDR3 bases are TGTGCCAGCAGCCAAGTTCGGGAGACCCAGTACTTC. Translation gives CASSQVRETQYF.

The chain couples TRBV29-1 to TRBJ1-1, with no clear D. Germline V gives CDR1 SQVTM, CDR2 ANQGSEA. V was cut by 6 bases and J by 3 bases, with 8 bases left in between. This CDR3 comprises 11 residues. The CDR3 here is CSVGRYTEAFF. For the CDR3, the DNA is TGCAGCGTCGGGAGATACACTGAAGCTTTCTTT.

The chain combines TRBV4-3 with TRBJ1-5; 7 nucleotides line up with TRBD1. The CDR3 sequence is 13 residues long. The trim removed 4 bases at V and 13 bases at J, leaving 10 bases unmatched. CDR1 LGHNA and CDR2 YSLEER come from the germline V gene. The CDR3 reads CASSLEERGQQHF. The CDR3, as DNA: TGCGCCAGCAGCCTAGAGGAAAGGGGACAGCAGCATTTT.

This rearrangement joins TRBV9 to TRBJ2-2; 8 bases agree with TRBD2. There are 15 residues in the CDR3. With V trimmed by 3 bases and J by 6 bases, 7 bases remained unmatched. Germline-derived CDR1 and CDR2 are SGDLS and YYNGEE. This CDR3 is CASSGAGADSGELFF. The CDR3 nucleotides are TGTGCCAGCAGCGGAGCGGGAGCCGATTCCGGGGAGCTGTTTTTT. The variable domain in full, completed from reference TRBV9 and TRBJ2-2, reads DSGVTQTPKHLITATGQRVTLRCSPRSGDLSVYWYQQSLDQGLQFLIQYYNGEERAKGNILERFSAQQFPDLHSELNLSSLELGDSALYFCASSGAGADSGELFFGEGSRLTVL.

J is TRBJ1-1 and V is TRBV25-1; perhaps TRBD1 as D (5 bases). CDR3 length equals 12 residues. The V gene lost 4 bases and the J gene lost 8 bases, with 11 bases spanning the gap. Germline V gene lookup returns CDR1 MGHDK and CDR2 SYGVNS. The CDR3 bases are TGTGCCAGCAGTGGGGCAGGGAGGGAAGCTTTCTTT. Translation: CASSGAGREAFF.

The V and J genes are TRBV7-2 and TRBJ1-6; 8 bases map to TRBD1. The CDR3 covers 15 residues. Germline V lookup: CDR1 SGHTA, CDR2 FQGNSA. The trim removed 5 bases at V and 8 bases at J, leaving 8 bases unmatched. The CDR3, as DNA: TGTGCCAGCAGCGCCCGACAGGGGCTCCATTCACCCCTCCACTTT. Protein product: CASSARQGLHSPLHF.

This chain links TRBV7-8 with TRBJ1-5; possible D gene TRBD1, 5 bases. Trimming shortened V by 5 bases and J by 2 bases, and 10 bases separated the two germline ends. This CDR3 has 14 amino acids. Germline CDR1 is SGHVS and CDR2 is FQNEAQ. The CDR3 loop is CASSRRVGNQPQHF. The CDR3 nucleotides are TGTGCCAGCAGCCGCAGGGTGGGCAATCAGCCCCAGCATTTT. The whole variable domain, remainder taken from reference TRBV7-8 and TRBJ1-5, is GAGVSQSPRYKVAKRGQDVALRCDPISGHVSLFWYQQALGQGPEFLTYFQNEAQLDKSGLPSDRFFAERPEGSVSTLKIQRTQQEDSAVYLCASSRRVGNQPQHFGDGTRLSIL.

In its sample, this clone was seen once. CDR3 residues: CASSLTGGFSYEQYF. CDR3 in DNA: TGTGCCAGCAGTTTAACGGGGGGTTTCTCCTACGAGCAGTACTTC. V is TRBV27 and J is TRBJ2-7; 7 bases align to TRBD2. Germline V gene sequence: CDR1 MNHEY, CDR2 SMNVEV (reference sequence). The CDR3 is made up of 15 amino acids. V was clipped by 2 bases and J by 0 bases; unmatched bases: 4.

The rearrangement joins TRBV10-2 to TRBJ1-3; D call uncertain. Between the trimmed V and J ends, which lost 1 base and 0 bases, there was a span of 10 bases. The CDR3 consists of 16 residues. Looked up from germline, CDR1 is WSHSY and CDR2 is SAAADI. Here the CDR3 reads CASSEWEISSGNTIYF. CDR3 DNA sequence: TGCGCCAGCAGTGAGTGGGAGATTAGCTCTGGAAACACCATATATTTT.

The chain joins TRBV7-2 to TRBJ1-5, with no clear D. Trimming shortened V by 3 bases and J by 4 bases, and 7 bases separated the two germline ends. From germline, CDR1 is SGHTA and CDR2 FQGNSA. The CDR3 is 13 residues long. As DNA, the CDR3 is TGTGCCAGCAGCTTTTCCCCTAATCAGCCCCAGCATTTT. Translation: CASSFSPNQPQHF.